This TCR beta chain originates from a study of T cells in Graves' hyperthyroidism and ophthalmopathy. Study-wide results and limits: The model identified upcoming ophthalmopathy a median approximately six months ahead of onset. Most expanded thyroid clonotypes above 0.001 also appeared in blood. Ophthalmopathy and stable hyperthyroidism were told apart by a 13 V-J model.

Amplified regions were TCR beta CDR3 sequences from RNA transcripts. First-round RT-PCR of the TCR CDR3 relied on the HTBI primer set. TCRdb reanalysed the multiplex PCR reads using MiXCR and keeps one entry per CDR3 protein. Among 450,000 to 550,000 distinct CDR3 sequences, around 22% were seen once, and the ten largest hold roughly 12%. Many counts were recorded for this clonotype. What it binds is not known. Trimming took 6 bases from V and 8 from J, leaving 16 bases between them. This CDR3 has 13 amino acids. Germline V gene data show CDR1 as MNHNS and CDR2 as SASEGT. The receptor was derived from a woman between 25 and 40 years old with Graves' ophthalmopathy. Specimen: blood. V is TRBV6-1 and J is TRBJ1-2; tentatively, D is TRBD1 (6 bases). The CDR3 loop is CASSSTGSRGYTF. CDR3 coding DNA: TGTGCCAGCAGCTCTACAGGGTCCCGGGGCTACACCTTC.